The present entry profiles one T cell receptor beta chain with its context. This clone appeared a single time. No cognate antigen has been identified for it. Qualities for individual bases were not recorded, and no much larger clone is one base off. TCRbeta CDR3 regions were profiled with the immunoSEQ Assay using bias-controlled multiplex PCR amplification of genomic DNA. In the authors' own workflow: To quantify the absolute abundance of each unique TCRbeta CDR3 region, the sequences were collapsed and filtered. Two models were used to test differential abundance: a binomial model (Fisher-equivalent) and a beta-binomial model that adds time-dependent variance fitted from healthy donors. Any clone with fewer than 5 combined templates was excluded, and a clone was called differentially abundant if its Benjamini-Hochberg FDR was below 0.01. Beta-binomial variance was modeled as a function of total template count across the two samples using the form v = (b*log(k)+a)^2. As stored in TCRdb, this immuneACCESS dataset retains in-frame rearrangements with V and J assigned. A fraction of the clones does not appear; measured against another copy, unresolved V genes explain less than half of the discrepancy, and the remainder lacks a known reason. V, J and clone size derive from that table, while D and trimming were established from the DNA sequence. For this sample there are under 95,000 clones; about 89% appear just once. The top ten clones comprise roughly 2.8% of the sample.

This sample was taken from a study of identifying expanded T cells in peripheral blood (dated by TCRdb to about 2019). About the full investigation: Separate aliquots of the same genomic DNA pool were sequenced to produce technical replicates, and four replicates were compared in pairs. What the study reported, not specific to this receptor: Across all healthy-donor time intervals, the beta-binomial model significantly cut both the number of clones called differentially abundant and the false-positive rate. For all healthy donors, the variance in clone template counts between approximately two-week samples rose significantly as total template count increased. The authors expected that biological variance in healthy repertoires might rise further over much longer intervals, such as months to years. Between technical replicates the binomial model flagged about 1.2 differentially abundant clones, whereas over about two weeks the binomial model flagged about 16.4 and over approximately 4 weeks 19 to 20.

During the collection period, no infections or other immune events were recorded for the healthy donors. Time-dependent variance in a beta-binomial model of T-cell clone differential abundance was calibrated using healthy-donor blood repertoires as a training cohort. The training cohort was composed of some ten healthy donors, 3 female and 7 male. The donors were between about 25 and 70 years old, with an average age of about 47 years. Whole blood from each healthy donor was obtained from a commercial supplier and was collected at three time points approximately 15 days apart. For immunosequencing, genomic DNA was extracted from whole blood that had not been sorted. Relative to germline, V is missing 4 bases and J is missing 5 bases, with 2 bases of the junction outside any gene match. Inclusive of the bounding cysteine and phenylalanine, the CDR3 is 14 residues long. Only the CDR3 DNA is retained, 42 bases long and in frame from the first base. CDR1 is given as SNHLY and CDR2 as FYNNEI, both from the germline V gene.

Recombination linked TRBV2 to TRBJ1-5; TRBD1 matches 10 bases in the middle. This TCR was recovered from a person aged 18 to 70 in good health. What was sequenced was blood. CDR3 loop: CASSGDRGYQPQHF. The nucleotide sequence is TGTGCCAGCAGTGGGGACAGGGGCTATCAGCCCCAGCATTTT.